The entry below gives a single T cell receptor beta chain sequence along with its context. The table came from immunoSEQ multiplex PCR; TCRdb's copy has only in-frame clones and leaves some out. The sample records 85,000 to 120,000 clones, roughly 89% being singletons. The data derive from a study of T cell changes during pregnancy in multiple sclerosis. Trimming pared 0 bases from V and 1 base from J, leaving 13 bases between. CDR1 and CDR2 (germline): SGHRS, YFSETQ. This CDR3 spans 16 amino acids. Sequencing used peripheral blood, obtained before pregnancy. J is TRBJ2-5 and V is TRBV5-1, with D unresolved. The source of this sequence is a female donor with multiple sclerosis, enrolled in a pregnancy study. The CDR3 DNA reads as TGCGCCAGCAGCTTGGGTGTAGGCGGCGGCCAAGAGACCCAGTACTTC. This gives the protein CASSLGVGGGQETQYF.